These T cell receptor beta chains were read from a single sample in a study of immune evolution from preneoplasia to lung adenocarcinoma. Here immunoSEQ multiplex PCR was the method, and the copy in TCRdb shows in-frame clones only, minus some. The table has thousands of clones, around 77% seen once. The sample comprised FFPE minimally invasive lung adenocarcinoma tissue. Source of these receptors: a person aged 60-80 years with lung adenocarcinoma. The CDR3 runs from the conserved cysteine through the conserved F or W. Each record gives: clone size, V gene, J gene, D gene, CDR3 protein, CDR3 DNA. D genes are given only for firm matches. Rows may omit the clone size; those that give it use once, few, many or a size class.

>.|TRBV6-1|TRBJ2-2|.
CASSNTRRNTGELFF
TGTGCCAGCAGCAACACCCGACGGAACACCGGGGAGCTGTTTTTT
>.|TRBV7-8|TRBJ2-5|.
CASSLPTGPGETQYF
TGTGCCAGCAGCTTACCGACAGGCCCAGGGGAGACCCAGTACTTC
>.|TRBV27|TRBJ2-3|TRBD2
CASSSIAGDRDTQYF
TGTGCCAGCAGTTCGATAGCGGGAGACAGAGATACGCAGTATTTT
>.|TRBV15|TRBJ2-3|TRBD2
CATSLADPSTDTQYF
TGTGCCACCAGCCTAGCGGACCCTTCCACAGATACGCAGTATTTT
>.|TRBV27|TRBJ1-3|TRBD1
CASSPTGSSGNTIYF
TGTGCCAGCAGCCCGACAGGGAGCTCTGGAAACACCATATATTTT
>.|TRBV7-8|TRBJ2-7|.
CASSSTPTLNEQYF
TGTGCCAGCAGCTCCACCCCGACATTAAACGAGCAGTACTTC
>.|TRBV5-4|TRBJ1-4|TRBD1
CASSPRQGANEKLFF
TGTGCCAGCAGCCCTAGACAGGGCGCTAATGAAAAACTGTTTTTT
>few|TRBV11-1|TRBJ2-7|.
CASSSQGHEQYF
TGTGCCAGCAGCTCCCAGGGCCACGAGCAGTACTTC
>.|TRBV5-1|TRBJ2-6|TRBD1
CASSLEGQGVSGANVLTF
TGCGCCAGCAGCTTGGAGGGACAGGGGGTCTCTGGGGCCAACGTCCTGACTTTC
>few|TRBV5-6|TRBJ2-3|TRBD1
CASSLGQAPDTQYF
TGTGCCAGCAGCCTGGGACAGGCGCCAGATACGCAGTATTTT
>once|TRBV2|TRBJ1-2|.
CASSEEQGVGYTF
TGTGCCAGCAGTGAAGAACAGGGAGTGGGCTACACCTTC
>.|TRBV5-1|TRBJ2-1|TRBD2
CASSYGTSGTGEQFF
TGCGCCAGCAGCTACGGGACTAGCGGGACGGGTGAGCAGTTCTTC
>.|TRBV6-1|TRBJ2-7|TRBD2
CASRETPGLEGEQYF
TGTGCCAGCAGGGAAACTCCGGGACTAGAAGGGGAGCAGTACTTC
>.|TRBV30|TRBJ1-4|.
CAWSLTGNEKLFF
TGTGCCTGGAGTCTAACAGGGAATGAAAAACTGTTTTTT
>.|TRBV7-9|TRBJ1-2|.
CASSLNYLYTF
TGTGCCAGCAGCTTGAACTATCTCTACACCTTC
>.|TRBV5-1|TRBJ2-7|.
CASSLAGTSAYEQYF
TGCGCCAGCAGCTTGGCAGGGACTTCTGCCTACGAGCAGTACTTC
>.|TRBV18|TRBJ1-1|.
CASSASTALNTEAFF
TGTGCCAGCTCCGCTTCGACAGCCTTGAACACTGAAGCTTTCTTT
>once|TRBV7-2|TRBJ2-3|TRBD2
CASSSQGLAGDTQYF
TGTGCCAGCAGCTCTCAAGGACTAGCGGGAGATACGCAGTATTTT
>.|TRBV30|TRBJ1-5|.
CAWRSGGNQPQHF
TGTGCCTGGAGATCGGGGGGCAATCAGCCCCAGCATTTT
>.|TRBV19|TRBJ1-1|.
CASIQGTRSEAFF
TGTGCCAGTATCCAAGGGACCCGGTCTGAAGCTTTCTTT
>.|TRBV2|TRBJ2-3|TRBD2
CASRAGTSGRAFDTQYF
TGTGCCAGCAGGGCCGGGACTAGCGGGAGGGCATTTGATACGCAGTATTTT
>.|TRBV2|TRBJ2-3|.
CASSELGQHTDTQYF
TGTGCCAGCAGTGAACTAGGACAGCACACAGATACGCAGTATTTT
>.|TRBV7-2|TRBJ1-2|.
CASRSSTGREYGYTF
TGTGCCAGCCGCAGCTCGACGGGACGGGAGTATGGCTACACCTTC
>.|TRBV10-3|TRBJ2-2|.
CAYRGANTGELFF
TGTGCCTATAGAGGGGCGAACACCGGGGAGCTGTTTTTT
>.|TRBV29-1|TRBJ2-1|.
CSVTSEGTIEQFF
TGCAGCGTTACTAGTGAGGGGACAATTGAGCAGTTCTTC
>.|TRBV7-7|TRBJ2-2|.
CASSLEPHAGQVGTGELFF
TGTGCCAGCAGCTTAGAACCCCATGCCGGGCAGGTTGGAACCGGGGAGCTGTTTTTT
>.|TRBV28|TRBJ2-7|.
CASSHNLRQTSYEQYF
TGTGCCAGCAGTCATAACCTTCGACAGACCTCCTACGAGCAGTACTTC
>.|TRBV7-3|TRBJ2-1|.
CASSLNAGRGVSGEQFF
TGTGCCAGCAGCTTAAACGCGGGTAGGGGGGTCTCGGGTGAGCAGTTCTTC
>.|TRBV6-6|TRBJ1-1|TRBD1
CASSTGQGGTEAFF
TGTGCCAGCAGTACTGGACAGGGGGGGACTGAAGCTTTCTTT
>.|TRBV27|TRBJ2-1|TRBD1
CASISGTGGYEQFF
TGTGCCAGCATCTCCGGGACAGGGGGGTATGAGCAGTTCTTC
>few|TRBV6-4|TRBJ2-1|TRBD2
CATSAGESYNEQFF
TGTGCCACTTCAGCGGGAGAATCCTACAATGAGCAGTTCTTC
>once|TRBV4-2|TRBJ1-2|TRBD1
CASSQDTGGASYGYTF
TGTGCCAGCAGCCAAGATACAGGGGGCGCTTCTTATGGCTACACCTTC
>once|TRBV7-6|TRBJ1-1|.
CASSPGMNTEAFF
TGTGCCAGCAGCCCTGGCATGAACACTGAAGCTTTCTTT
>.|TRBV13|TRBJ2-2|TRBD1
CASSPNRDRGTGELFF
TGTGCCAGCAGCCCGAACCGGGACAGGGGCACCGGGGAGCTGTTTTTT
>.|TRBV10-3|TRBJ2-5|.
CAISGGETQYF
TGTGCCATCAGTGGCGGCGAGACCCAGTACTTC
>once|TRBV9|TRBJ2-1|TRBD1
CASSIVDRGFNEQFF
TGTGCCAGCAGCATAGTGGACAGGGGCTTTAATGAGCAGTTCTTC
>once|TRBV6-5|TRBJ1-1|.
CASSSLKLNTEAFF
TGTGCCAGCAGCTCCCTGAAACTGAACACTGAAGCTTTCTTT
>.|TRBV9|TRBJ1-1|.
CASSFLTVNTEAFF
TGTGCCAGCAGCTTCTTGACAGTAAACACTGAAGCTTTCTTT
>few|TRBV27|TRBJ1-2|.
CASRPLGRASYGYTF
TGTGCCAGCAGACCCCTGGGGAGGGCTTCCTATGGCTACACCTTC
>.|TRBV30|TRBJ2-1|TRBD2
CAWEAGVNNEQFF
TGTGCCTGGGAAGCGGGAGTGAACAATGAGCAGTTCTTC
>large|TRBV25-1|TRBJ1-4|TRBD1
CASSELSGGGRGEKLFF
TGTGCCAGCAGTGAACTCTCAGGGGGAGGGAGAGGCGAAAAACTGTTTTTT
>few|TRBV7-2|TRBJ1-1|.
CASSLWVALGTEAFF
TGTGCCAGCAGCTTATGGGTCGCCCTAGGCACTGAAGCTTTCTTT
>.|TRBV18|TRBJ2-7|.
CASSPMLGDEQYF
TGTGCCAGCTCACCGATGCTAGGGGACGAGCAGTACTTC
>.|TRBV20-1|TRBJ2-1|.
CSARDLGEQFF
TGCAGTGCTAGAGATCTGGGGGAGCAGTTCTTC
>.|TRBV2|TRBJ1-2|.
CASSEAGIAYGYTF
TGTGCCAGCAGTGAGGCAGGGATAGCCTATGGCTACACCTTC
>.|TRBV11-2|TRBJ2-1|.
CASSVRERGAGEQFF
TGTGCCAGCAGCGTGCGGGAGAGGGGGGCCGGTGAGCAGTTCTTC
>.|TRBV28|TRBJ2-1|TRBD2
CASSSPLSGRVWNEQFF
TGTGCCAGCAGTTCCCCCTTGAGCGGGAGGGTTTGGAATGAGCAGTTCTTC
>.|TRBV11-2|TRBJ2-3|.
CASSYSGGHTDTQYF
TGTGCCAGCAGCTATAGCGGAGGACACACAGATACGCAGTATTTT
>.|TRBV6-5|TRBJ2-7|.
CASSRRAEITYEQYF
TGTGCCAGCAGCCGCCGGGCAGAGATAACCTACGAGCAGTACTTC
>.|TRBV11-3|TRBJ2-1|.
CASSLGGGMYNEQFF
TGTGCCAGCAGCTTAGGAGGCGGGATGTACAATGAGCAGTTCTTC
>once|TRBV15|TRBJ1-4|.
CATSRQDLGEKLFF
TGTGCCACCAGCAGACAGGACTTGGGGGAAAAACTGTTTTTT
>.|TRBV29-1|TRBJ1-1|TRBD1
CSVESGTGNTEAFF
TGCAGCGTTGAATCCGGGACAGGGAACACTGAAGCTTTCTTT